Following are 20 T cell receptor beta chains from one sample sequenced in a study of cytomegalovirus exposure and HLA in healthy donors. The assay was immunoSEQ multiplex PCR, and TCRdb's table has in-frame clones only and misses some. Of some 340,000 clones listed, around 90% are singletons. The sequencing input was PBMCs. Receptor source: a woman aged 30 to 39 in good health and CMV-seropositive.

The V and J genes are TRBV7-8 and TRBJ2-3, with D possibly TRBD2 on 6 matching bases. The CDR3 runs to 12 residues. Germline CDR1 and CDR2: SGHVS and FQNEAQ. Trimming shortened V by 3 bases and J by 15 bases, and 16 bases separated the two germline ends. CDR3 in amino acids: CASSFIRDFLYF. The CDR3, as DNA: TGTGCCAGCAGCTTCATTCGGGACTTCCTCTATTTT.

This clone was seen a few times. The chain links TRBV5-4 to TRBJ1-2, with 7 bases fitting TRBD1. The CDR3 extends over 14 amino acids. V shed 1 base and J 6 bases; nucleotides not matched to a gene: 6. CDR1 SGHNT and CDR2 YYREEE come from the germline V gene (reference sequence). In nucleotides, the CDR3 is TGTGCCAGCAGCTTGAGTTTTGGGACAGATGGCTACACCTTC. Translation gives CASSLSFGTDGYTF.

This chain joins TRBV19 and TRBJ1-2; no clear D. This CDR3 spans 15 amino acids. The V end was cut by 3 bases, the J end by 6 bases, with 17 bases between. CDR1 is LNHDA and CDR2 is SQIVND in the germline V gene (reference sequence). The CDR3 coding sequence is TGTGCCAGTAGTATGTTCAGCGGGCGCGCGGATGGCTACACCTTC. This translates into CASSMFSGRADGYTF.

The rearrangement links TRBV13 to TRBJ2-1; 9 bases fit TRBD1. The CDR3 spans 15 residues. J was trimmed by 2 bases and V by 8 bases; bases with no gene match: 7. Germline CDR1 and CDR2: PRHDT and FYEKMQ (reference sequence). The CDR3 DNA sequence: TGTGCCAGCTGCGCGGGACAGGGTCCCTACAATGAGCAGTTCTTC. Translating gives CASCAGQGPYNEQFF.

This clone was picked up one time. The rearrangement uses TRBV7-2 and TRBJ2-2; D is perhaps TRBD1 (6 bases). The germline V gene has CDR1 SGHTA and CDR2 FQGNSA. The V end lost 6 bases, the J end lost 7 bases, and 18 bases lay between the germline ends. The CDR3 is made up of 15 amino acids. Written as DNA, the CDR3 is TGTGCCAGCAGTACAGGGTTTGCAGGTAGCGGGGAGCTGTTTTTT. Protein: CASSTGFAGSGELFF.

The chain uses TRBV15 and TRBJ1-6, with D unclear. Germline V gene sequence: CDR1 LNHNV, CDR2 YYDKDF (reference sequence). V shed 0 bases and J shed 6 bases, with 0 bases lying between them. This CDR3 comprises 12 residues. CDR3 DNA sequence: TGTGCCACCAGCAGAGATAATTCACCCCTCCACTTT. Translated, it gives CATSRDNSPLHF.

The chain joins TRBV9 to TRBJ2-1, with 11 bases aligning to TRBD2. The length of the CDR3 is 15 residues. J lost 3 bases, V lost 3 bases, and 2 bases had no gene match. The germline CDR1 and CDR2 sequences are SGDLS and YYNGEE. CDR3 amino acids: CASSETSGSYNEQFF. DNA for the CDR3: TGTGCCAGCAGCGAAACTAGCGGGAGCTACAATGAGCAGTTCTTC.

The V and J genes are TRBV6-5 and TRBJ2-7; TRBD1 agrees at 7 bases. The CDR3 loop spans 14 amino acids. The germline V gene has CDR1 MNHEY and CDR2 SVGAGI. After removal of 6 bases from V and 2 bases from J, the junction contained 7 bases not matched to a gene. As DNA, the CDR3 is TGTGCCAGCAGCAATCCCGACAGGGCCTACGAGCAGTACTTC. Its translation is CASSNPDRAYEQYF.

This chain connects TRBV6-6 to TRBJ2-7, with D unclear. Germline CDR1 is MNHNY and CDR2 is SVGAGI (reference sequence). Trimming stripped 2 bases from V and 4 bases from J, with 9 bases between. The CDR3 is 13 residues long. CDR3 sequence: CASSYGQEYEQYF. The CDR3 DNA reads as TGTGCCAGCAGTTACGGGCAGGAGTACGAGCAGTACTTC.

This sequence joins TRBV11-2 and TRBJ2-7; 8 positions match TRBD1. With 1 base clipped from V and 0 bases from J, the junction kept 11 bases outside the gene matches. CDR1 and CDR2 from the germline V gene are SGHAT and FQNNGV. This CDR3 region has 18 residues. CDR3 in DNA: TGTGCCAGCAGCTTAGCCCGGACAGGGTGGGGAGTCTCCTACGAGCAGTACTTC. This sequence encodes CASSLARTGWGVSYEQYF.

The V call is TRBV2, the J call TRBJ2-7, with D perhaps TRBD1 or TRBD2 (5 bases each). This CDR3 contains 17 residues. Per germline, CDR1 SNHLY and CDR2 FYNNEI. V lost 6 bases to trimming and J lost 3 bases, with 24 bases between them. Written as DNA, the CDR3 is TGTGCCAGCAGCGATTCCGGGACCGCTATTGCCAACTACGAGCAGTACTTC. Residues: CASSDSGTAIANYEQYF.

The J gene is TRBJ2-3, the V gene TRBV28; unclear D gene. This CDR3 spans 12 amino acids. In germline, CDR1 is MDHEN, CDR2 SYDVKM. The ends were cut back, 5 bases at V and 4 bases at J, with 7 bases in the middle. CDR3 nucleotide sequence: TGTGCCAGCAGTGTCATCTCAGATACGCAGTATTTT. Residues: CASSVISDTQYF.

The chain joins TRBV2 to TRBJ1-3; D unclear. With 4 bases removed from V and 9 bases from J, the gap between germline ends came to 19 bases. The V gene's germline CDR1 is SNHLY and CDR2 FYNNEI. The CDR3 is 15 amino acids. Here the CDR3 reads CASSGLAAPGGTIYF. CDR3 sequence (DNA): TGTGCCAGCAGTGGTTTGGCGGCTCCCGGAGGCACCATATATTTT.

V gene TRBV4-2 combines with J gene TRBJ1-4; weak D call: TRBD1 (6 bases). V was shortened by 3 bases and J by 0 bases, with 17 bases between the two germline ends. CDR3 size: 18 residues. Germline V gene lookup returns CDR1 LGHNA and CDR2 YNFKEQ. The CDR3 region is CASSHPREAGATNEKLFF. The CDR3 DNA sequence: TGTGCCAGCAGCCATCCTCGGGAGGCAGGGGCAACTAATGAAAAACTGTTTTTT.

The chain links TRBV7-3 to TRBJ2-3; D is uncertain. Germline V gives CDR1 SGHTA, CDR2 FQGTGA. Between the trimmed V and J ends, which lost 3 bases and 0 bases, there was a span of 13 bases. The CDR3 totals 16 residues. The CDR3 DNA reads TGTGCCAGCAGCTTCGGGTTGTTTACTAGCACAGATACGCAGTATTTT. This translates into CASSFGLFTSTDTQYF.

The V call is TRBV4-3, the J call TRBJ2-7, with D possibly being TRBD2 (6 bases). Trimming cost V 2 bases and J 5 bases, with 13 bases left between them. There are 14 residues in the CDR3. In germline, CDR1 is LGHNA, CDR2 YSLEER. The CDR3: CASSQKVGGDEQYF. The CDR3 DNA reads as TGCGCCAGCAGCCAAAAAGTCGGGGGAGACGAGCAGTACTTC.

The chain combines TRBV6-1 with TRBJ2-3; the D gene is possibly TRBD2 (7 bases). Looked up from germline, CDR1 is MNHNS and CDR2 is SASEGT. V lost 6 bases and J 4 bases, leaving 17 bases between the germline ends. The CDR3 has 15 residues. CDR3 sequence reads: CASSARGASADTQYF. The CDR3 bases are TGTGCCAGCAGCGCTCGGGGGGCCTCGGCAGATACGCAGTATTTT.

J is TRBJ2-1 and V is TRBV5-1; the D gene is possibly TRBD2 (5 bases). Looked up from germline, CDR1 is SGHRS and CDR2 is YFSETQ. Trimming shortened V by 4 bases and J by 5 bases, and 10 bases separated the two germline ends. This CDR3 has 13 amino acids. Here the CDR3 DNA reads TGCGCCAGCAGCGTAGCGAGCCACAATGAGCAGTTCTTC. It codes for CASSVASHNEQFF.

This clone has just one count. V is TRBV7-6 and J is TRBJ2-1; D is undetermined. The germline gives CDR1 SGHVS, CDR2 FNYEAQ. Between the trimmed V and J ends, which lost 0 bases and 8 bases, there was a span of 2 bases. CDR3 length: 11 residues. CDR3 bases: TGTGCCAGCAGCTTAGCACATGAGCAGTTCTTC. Translation: CASSLAHEQFF.

The chain combines TRBV9 with TRBJ1-2; tentative D call: TRBD1 (6 bases). Germline V gives CDR1 SGDLS, CDR2 YYNGEE. The CDR3 is 15 residues long. V lost 0 bases and J 6 bases, leaving 15 bases between the germline ends. CDR3 loop: CASSVVQWGADGYTF. The CDR3 coding sequence is TGTGCCAGCAGCGTAGTTCAATGGGGGGCGGATGGCTACACCTTC.